The source of this TCR beta chain is a study of blood T cells in healthy people across ages. Overall study: Roughly one uniquely barcoded beta molecule per two T cells was captured.

Comment on this clonotype: Its antigen is as yet unknown.

It was with a sample-barcoded 5' primer and a J-beta primer mix that a second PCR of roughly 7 to 12 cycles was run. TCRdb re-analysed the 5' RACE reads in MiXCR, keeping a single row per CDR3 protein. The table lists hundreds of thousands of distinct CDR3 sequences, 40% to 60% of them singletons, with over 10% in the top ten. This CDR3 has 14 residues. Germline CDR1 MNHEY, CDR2 SMNVEV (reference sequence). V was pared by 5 bases and J by 4 bases, with 7 bases of the junction left unmatched. Study-level findings and limits: The recorded TCR beta diversity per million T cells decreased in a roughly linear manner with age. From one million sequenced T cells, diversity estimates were lower bounds.

The receptor was isolated from a man aged 25-45 years in good health. The J gene is TRBJ2-5, the V gene TRBV27; 7 bases fit TRBD1. Sequenced material: blood. The CDR3 loop is CASSNRGVIETQYF. The CDR3 DNA follows: TGTGCCAGCAGTAACAGGGGAGTGATAGAGACCCAGTACTTC.